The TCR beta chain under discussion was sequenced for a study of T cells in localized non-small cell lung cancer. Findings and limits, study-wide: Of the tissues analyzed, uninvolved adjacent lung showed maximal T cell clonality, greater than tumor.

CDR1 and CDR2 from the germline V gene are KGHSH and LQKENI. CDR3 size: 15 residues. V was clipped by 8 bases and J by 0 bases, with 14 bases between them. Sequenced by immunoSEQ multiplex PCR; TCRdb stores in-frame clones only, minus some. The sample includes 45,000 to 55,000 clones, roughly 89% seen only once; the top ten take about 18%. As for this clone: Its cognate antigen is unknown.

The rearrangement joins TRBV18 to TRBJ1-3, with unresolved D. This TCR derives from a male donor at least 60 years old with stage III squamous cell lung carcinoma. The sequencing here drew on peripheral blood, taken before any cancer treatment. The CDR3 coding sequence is TGTGCCAGCACCCCTGTCGTGCTCTCTGGAAACACCATATATTTT. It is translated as CASTPVVLSGNTIYF.